This T cell receptor (beta chain) emerged from a study of blood T cell repertoires in COVID-19. This clone was seen a single time. Clones were sequenced by immunoSEQ multiplex PCR, and TCRdb holds only the in-frame ones, with some missing. The data contain 150,000 to 200,000 clones, 70% to 90% of them singletons. The sample comprised peripheral blood. The TCR was taken from a man between 60 and 75 years old with COVID-19, enrolled during active disease.

CDR3 bases: TGTGCCAGTAGTATGGGACTAGCGGTCCAAGAGACCCAGTACTTC. The encoded protein is CASSMGLAVQETQYF. This chain joins TRBV19 and TRBJ2-5, with TRBD2 matching over 11 bases. Trimming at V came to 3 bases and at J to 1 base, leaving 1 base not matched to a gene. This CDR3 has 15 residues. Germline V gives CDR1 LNHDA, CDR2 SQIVND (reference sequence).